Below, 20 T cell receptor beta chains from the same sample are listed, as sequenced in a study of T cells after yellow fever vaccination. TCRdb processed the 5' RACE reads anew with MiXCR; each CDR3 protein has one entry. This sample has hundreds of thousands of distinct CDR3 sequences, with roughly 4% found just once. The sequencing here drew on PBMCs, taken on the day of the yellow fever booster vaccination. The receptors shown here come from a man between 18 and 35 years old who received the YFV17D yellow fever vaccine.

J is TRBJ1-5 and V is TRBV9, with TRBD1 matching over 8 bases. Germline V gene lookup returns CDR1 SGDLS and CDR2 YYNGEE. With 3 bases clipped from V and 5 bases from J, the junction kept 7 bases outside the gene matches. The CDR3 runs to 15 residues. DNA of the CDR3: TGTGCCAGCAGCGCCGGGACAGGTTATTATCAGCCCCAGCATTTT. Translating gives CASSAGTGYYQPQHF.

This clonotype was observed many times. The chain combines TRBV10-3 with TRBJ1-5; tentatively, D is TRBD1 (6 bases). V was clipped by 6 bases and J by 4 bases, with 13 bases between them. Per germline, CDR1 ENHRY and CDR2 SYGVKD. This CDR3 region has 14 residues. DNA of the CDR3: TGTGCCATCAGACAGGGTTCAGGAAATCAGCCCCAGCATTTT. Residues: CAIRQGSGNQPQHF.

This clonotype was found a few times. The CDR3 is CASREMTEHSYNEQFF. The CDR3 DNA follows: TGTGCCAGCAGGGAGATGACGGAGCACTCCTACAATGAGCAGTTCTTC. This chain uses TRBV28 with TRBJ2-1; no reliable D call. The CDR3 totals 16 residues. V lost 6 bases and J lost 0, with 15 bases in between. Germline CDR1 is MDHEN and CDR2 is SYDVKM.

This clonotype has a handful of counts. The chain couples TRBV12-3 or TRBV12-4 to TRBJ1-2; 7 nucleotides line up with TRBD1. The CDR3 sequence is 14 residues long. V lost 6 bases to trimming and J lost 3 bases; unmatched junction nucleotides: 7. This CDR3 reads CASSLRDSYYGYTF. The CDR3 bases are TGTGCCAGCAGCCTTAGGGACAGCTACTATGGCTACACCTTC.

This clonotype was counted only a few times. The CDR3 spells CATSDPDRMDEQFF. CDR3 sequence (DNA): TGTGCCACCAGTGACCCCGACAGGATGGATGAGCAGTTCTTC. V is TRBV24-1 and J is TRBJ2-1; D is possibly TRBD1 (6 bases). The germline gives CDR1 KGHDR, CDR2 SFDVKD. The V end lost 4 bases, the J end lost 8 bases, and 14 bases lay between the germline ends. The CDR3 extends over 14 amino acids.

The genes are TRBV6-5 and TRBJ2-7; D unclear. The J call could be wrong; TRBJ2-1 is a better fit for the DNA end. The CDR3 totals 15 residues. Germline lookup yields CDR1 MNHEY and CDR2 SVGAGI. The CDR3 sequence is CASSYVGLLIDEQFF. CDR3 DNA sequence: TGTGCCAGCAGTTACGTGGGCCTCCTCATAGACGAGCAGTTCTTC.

This chain uses TRBV2 with TRBJ1-2, with D possibly matching TRBD1 (6 bases). This CDR3 region has 14 residues. Germline V gene data show CDR1 as SNHLY and CDR2 as FYNNEI. Trimming removed 8 bases from V and 6 bases from J, with 19 bases in between. CDR3 DNA: TGTGCCAGCGGCCCTAGGGGGACCTTAGATGGCTACACCTTC. It is translated as CASGPRGTLDGYTF.

The chain recombines TRBV7-9 with TRBJ2-5, with 8 bases lining up with TRBD1. The CDR3 runs to 14 residues. Losses at the gene ends were 5 bases for V and 0 bases for J; bases not matched to a gene: 2. Germline assignment: CDR1 SEHNR and CDR2 FQNEAQ (reference sequence). In DNA form, the CDR3 reads TGTGCCAGCAGCCTGGGACAGGACCAAGAGACCCAGTACTTC. As protein: CASSLGQDQETQYF.

V and J are TRBV6-2 or TRBV6-3 and TRBJ2-7; possibly TRBD1 for D (6 bases). V lost 7 bases and J 0 bases, leaving 13 bases between the germline ends. The CDR3 is made up of 14 amino acids. Germline assignment: CDR1 MNHEY and CDR2 SVGEGT. The CDR3: CASTSRDTSYEQYF. The CDR3 coding sequence is TGTGCCAGCACTTCAAGGGACACCTCCTACGAGCAGTACTTC.

The gene calls are TRBV7-2 and TRBJ1-6; TRBD1 matches 10 bases. The CDR3 is 15 residues long. The germline gives CDR1 SGHTA, CDR2 FQGNSA. Trimming took 5 bases from V and 6 from J; bases not matched to a gene: 4. The DNA of the CDR3 is TGTGCCAGCAGCATGGGACAGGGGATTAATTCACCCCTCCACTTT. Its translation is CASSMGQGINSPLHF. The full variable domain, completed using reference TRBV7-2 and TRBJ1-6, is GAGVSQSPSNKVTEKGKDVELRCDPISGHTALYWYRQSLGQGLEFLIYFQGNSAPDKSGLPSDRFSAERTGGSVSTLTIQRTQQEDSAVYLCASSMGQGINSPLHFGNGTRLTVT.

This clonotype was picked up many times. V and J are TRBV28 and TRBJ2-7; 8 bases are shared with TRBD2. This CDR3 has 12 residues. Germline V gene data show CDR1 as MDHEN and CDR2 as SYDVKM. V shed 10 bases and J 6 bases; nucleotides not matched to a gene: 8. CDR3 protein: CATGGGTGEQYV. DNA for the CDR3: TGTGCCACGGGGGGGGGAACGGGCGAGCAGTACGTC.

This clonotype was seen at least ten times. The V call is TRBV11-2, the J call TRBJ2-3; no reliable D call. Trimming pared 6 bases from V and 4 bases from J, leaving 14 bases between. Germline CDR1 is SGHAT and CDR2 is FQNNGV. The CDR3 extends over 14 amino acids. CDR3 in amino acids: CASRYLAPADTQYF. DNA for the CDR3: TGTGCCAGCAGGTACCTGGCTCCGGCAGATACGCAGTATTTT. The variable domain in full, completed from reference TRBV11-2 and TRBJ2-3, reads EAGVAQSPRYKIIEKRQSVAFWCNPISGHATLYWYQQILGQGPKLLIQFQNNGVVDDSQLPKDRFSAERLKGVDSTLKIQPAKLEDSAVYLCASRYLAPADTQYFGPGTRLTVL.

This clonotype has more than one count but fewer than ten. V usage is TRBV12-3 or TRBV12-4 and J usage is TRBJ2-1; D is unclear. The CDR3 sequence is 13 residues long. Trimming took 3 bases from V and 9 from J, leaving 12 bases between them. The CDR3, as DNA: TGTGCCAGCAGTTTCGGTCCCGGCGGTGAGCAGTTCTTC. It encodes CASSFGPGGEQFF.

This clonotype has ten or more counts. The chain couples TRBV12-3 or TRBV12-4 to TRBJ2-7; 8 bases are shared with TRBD1. This CDR3 spans 15 amino acids. Trimming cost V 5 bases and J 6 bases; bases outside gene matches: 12. The CDR3 here is CASSKIGQGLSEQYV. The CDR3 DNA sequence: TGTGCCAGCAGTAAAATCGGACAGGGACTCAGCGAGCAGTACGTC.

This clonotype was counted between two and nine times. The rearrangement links TRBV7-9 to TRBJ2-7; 9 nucleotides align to TRBD2. V shed 5 bases, J shed 4 bases, and the junction held 12 bases outside the gene matches. This CDR3 region has 16 residues. The germline CDR1 and CDR2 sequences are SEHNR and FQNEAQ (reference sequence). The CDR3 DNA sequence: TGTGCCAGCAGCCCCACCAGGGCTAGCGGGGAGTACGAGCAGTACTTC. It codes for CASSPTRASGEYEQYF.

This clonotype was counted ten times or more. This chain uses TRBV20-1 with TRBJ2-3, with D possibly TRBD1 on 5 matching bases. V lost 5 bases to trimming and J lost 0 bases, with 12 bases between them. The CDR3 spans 14 residues. The V gene's germline CDR1 is DFQATT and CDR2 SNEGSKA (reference sequence). The CDR3 spells CSAVEGASTDTQYF. The CDR3, as DNA: TGCAGTGCTGTAGAAGGGGCGAGCACAGATACGCAGTATTTT.

This clonotype appeared a few times. V gene TRBV6-5 combines with J gene TRBJ2-7; TRBD2 might be the D (5 bases). From germline, CDR1 is MNHEY and CDR2 SVGAGI. The CDR3 totals 15 residues. Trimming shortened V by 0 bases and J by 5 bases, and 14 bases separated the two germline ends. The CDR3 sequence: CASSYSCPGRDEQYV. In nucleotides, the CDR3 is TGTGCCAGCAGTTACTCGTGTCCCGGGCGGGACGAGCAGTACGTC.

This clonotype was seen ten or more times. This chain links TRBV15 with TRBJ2-3; D may be TRBD1 or TRBD2 (7 bases each). With 5 bases removed from V and 4 bases from J, the gap between germline ends came to 16 bases. Germline lookup yields CDR1 LNHNV and CDR2 YYDKDF (reference sequence). CDR3 length: 15 amino acids. The CDR3 DNA reads as TGTGCCACCAGCCTGGGAGGGGGCGGGGCAGATACGCAGTATTTT. Translation gives CATSLGGGGADTQYF. The entire variable domain, with the rest obtained from reference TRBV15 and TRBJ2-3, is as follows: DAMVIQNPRYQVTQFGKPVTLSCSQTLNHNVMYWYQQKSSQAPKLLFHYYDKDFNNEADTPDNFQSRRPNTSFCFLDIRSPGLGDTAMYLCATSLGGGGADTQYFGPGTRLTVL.

This clonotype appeared a few times. The genes are TRBV11-2 and TRBJ2-1; possibly TRBD1 for D (6 bases). This CDR3 is built from 14 residues. Germline loops: CDR1 SGHAT, CDR2 FQNNGV. The V end lost 1 base, the J end lost 8 bases, and 12 bases lay between the germline ends. The CDR3, as DNA: TGTGCCAGCAGCTTAGCAACAGGGATAGATGAGCAGTTCTTC. Translated, it gives CASSLATGIDEQFF.

This clonotype was observed at least ten times. The chain carries TRBV27 and TRBJ2-1, with a possible D match to TRBD1 (5 bases). Germline-derived CDR1 and CDR2 are MNHEY and SMNVEV (reference sequence). V lost 5 bases, J lost 9 bases, and 11 bases lay in between. The CDR3 has 12 residues. In DNA form, the CDR3 reads TGTGCCAGCAGTCTCCTTCAGGGTGAGCAGTTCTTC. Its translation: CASSLLQGEQFF.